This T cell receptor beta chain was retrieved from a study of a mutant IDH1 vaccine in newly diagnosed glioma listed by TCRdb under 2021. About the investigation overall: Of the approximately 35 treated patients, approximately 60% were male and around 40% were female, and the mean age was approximately 39 years. Before enrollment, patients had received standard therapy of radiotherapy alone, temozolomide alone, or radiochemotherapy with temozolomide; most received the combination. Peripheral blood samples were drawn at six visits, namely V03 (baseline), V05, V07, V10, V12 and V13. For exploratory analyses, around 23 treated patients had longitudinal TCRB deep sequencing done wherever samples were available. Study-level results and caveats: Pseudoprogression seemed to be unrelated to changes in the top peripheral T cell clonotypes found by TCRB sequencing. Selection of PBMC samples for TCRB deep sequencing was based on availability. It was noted by the authors that analyses of patient blood samples could not be reproduced owing to sample limitations. Immune responses induced by the vaccine were seen in over 80% of patients across multiple MHC alleles.

On this clone: Its antigen remains undetermined. Per-base quality was not reported, and no clone a single base away is much larger than it.

The time point label corresponds to: baseline, week 1 (first vaccination visit). Interpreted using the paper, the treatment or condition label stands for: pre-vaccination baseline after standard-of-care therapy. Donors had newly diagnosed WHO grade 3 or 4 IDH1-mutant astrocytomas with loss of nuclear ATRX. The samples were drawn from NOA16, a multicentre, single-arm, open-label phase I trial in Germany that tested a mutant IDH1 peptide vaccine in humans for the first time. Blood drawn at visit V03 was used as the baseline sample for immunogenicity testing. Genomic DNA for TCRB sequencing was extracted from EDTA blood using the DNeasy Blood and Tissue Kit. The CDR3 goes from the cysteine to the phenylalanine over 14 residues. Of all the DNA, just the CDR3 is kept, 42 bases in frame from base 1. V is cut back by 6 bases and J by 3 bases, with 4 bases in the junction unmatched. For CDR1 and CDR2, the germline V gene lists MNHNS and SASEGT.

Library preparation was by the immunoSEQ multiplex PCR assay. Following the manufacturer's protocol, the hsTCRB Kit was used to amplify rearranged TCR beta chain sequences. An Illumina MiSeq was used to sequence the TCRB libraries. On the authors' methods: The kit vendor's proprietary platform handled demultiplexing, trimming and gene mapping. This is the immuneACCESS table as TCRdb keeps it, with only in-frame sequences that have V and J called. A part of the clones is gone; compared with another copy, unresolved V genes explain less than half, and the rest is unexplained. V, J and clone size were drawn from that table, and D and trimming were deduced from the DNA. Here the sample has around 67,000 clones; about 83% occur a single time. Around 4.5% of the sample belongs to the ten largest clones.

Here the chain combines TRBV6-1 and TRBJ1-3, with TRBD1 matching 8 junction bases. The TCR originated in a woman aged 18-29 years with glioma. Some clones in this sample may be carry-over from other donors' samples. Sequencing was performed on peripheral blood mononuclear cells (PBMCs), taken from a glioma patient treated with radiotherapy, temozolomide or both. For the CDR3, the sequence is CASRDRGIGNTIYF. In nucleotide form, the sequence is TGTGCCAGCAGAGACAGGGGCATTGGAAACACCATATATTTT.